The next 2 T cell receptor beta chains were all read from a single sample in a study of shared T cell receptors in the human thymus. The table came from immunoSEQ multiplex PCR; TCRdb's copy has only in-frame clones and leaves some out. This table holds about 660,000 clones, around nine tenths found once. A further study also used this sample, focusing on human thymus T cells.

Sequenced input: thymocytes. These receptors were collected from a boy in the first two years of life with a congenital heart defect.

The V and J genes are TRBV15 and TRBJ2-3; 10 bases match TRBD1. Unmatched junction bases numbered 9, after V lost 2 bases and J lost 7 bases. Germline loops: CDR1 LNHNV, CDR2 YYDKDF (reference sequence). The CDR3 extends over 16 amino acids. CDR3 DNA sequence: TGTGCCACCAGCAGACAGTCCCGGGACAGGGGTCATACGCAGTATTTT. Translated: CATSRQSRDRGHTQYF.

The rearrangement joins TRBV15 to TRBJ1-1, with D possibly TRBD1 on 6 matching bases. This CDR3 has 14 amino acids. Trimming cost V 3 bases and J 1 base, with 9 bases left between them. Germline CDR1 and CDR2: LNHNV and YYDKDF (reference sequence). CDR3 region: CATSRDSSNTEAFF. CDR3 in DNA: TGTGCCACCAGCAGGGACAGTTCGAACACTGAAGCTTTCTTT.